In this sample, the clone carrying this TCR beta chain turned up a few times. The target antigen is unknown. This entry belongs to a study of cytomegalovirus exposure and HLA in healthy donors. Study conclusions and caveats: Most CMV-associated TCR beta chains appeared HLA-restricted in a later analysis.

Researchers ran the PCR with 60 Vbeta and 13 Jbeta primers. Profiling relied on immunoSEQ multiplex PCR, and the TCRdb table lists in-frame clones only, not all of them. The sample holds 120,000 or so clones; 15% are singletons and the top ten take over 1.5%. Sequenced input: PBMCs. The sequence derives from a young woman in good health and CMV-seronegative.

CDR3 nucleotides: TGTGCCAGCAGCCCTACCTCCCCTCAACTAGCGGGGTACAATGAGCAGTTCTTC. Translation gives CASSPTSPQLAGYNEQFF. This chain connects TRBV11-3 to TRBJ2-1; 10 positions agree with TRBD2. The CDR3 is 18 residues long. Germline CDR1 is SGHNT and CDR2 is YENEEA. V shed 5 bases and J 4 bases; nucleotides not matched to a gene: 14.